The 5 T cell receptor beta chains presented below share a single source sample, sequenced in a study of pediatric ulcerative colitis. Data came from immunoSEQ multiplex PCR; TCRdb stores just in-frame clones and leaves some out. The sample carries about 64,000 clones, 77% recorded once. Material for sequencing was blood. The receptors here all came from a boy younger than 18 with moderate ulcerative colitis.

The chain is built from TRBV5-8 and TRBJ2-5; D unclear. V was shortened by 4 bases and J by 4 bases, with 14 bases between the two germline ends. The CDR3 consists of 14 residues. CDR1 and CDR2 from the germline V gene are SGHTS and YDEGEE. The CDR3 region is CASSKQRVGETQYF. The CDR3 DNA reads as TGTGCCAGCAGCAAACAAAGGGTGGGAGAGACCCAGTACTTC. Complete variable domain (other parts from reference TRBV5-8 and TRBJ2-5): EAGVTQSPTHLIKTRGQQATLRCSPISGHTSVYWYQQALGLGLQFLLWYDEGEERNRGNFPPRFSGRQFPNYSSELNVNALELEDSALYLCASSKQRVGETQYFGPGTRLLVL.

This chain connects TRBV25-1 to TRBJ2-2; 7 nucleotides line up with TRBD1. Per germline, CDR1 MGHDK and CDR2 SYGVNS. The CDR3 is made up of 14 amino acids. Trimming at V came to 9 bases and at J to 0 bases, leaving 4 bases not matched to a gene. CDR3 sequence (DNA): TGTGCCAGTCGGGACAGCCCGAACACCGGGGAGCTGTTTTTT. Its protein product is CASRDSPNTGELFF. The entire variable domain, with the rest obtained from reference TRBV25-1 and TRBJ2-2, is as follows: EADIYQTPRYLVIGTGKKITLECSQTMGHDKMYWYQQDPGMELHLIHYSYGVNSTEKGDLSSESTVSRIRTEHFPLTLESARPSHTSQYLCASRDSPNTGELFFGEGSRLTVL.

A few counts support this clone. The chain couples TRBV19 to TRBJ1-2; possible D gene TRBD1, 6 bases. Germline CDR1 LNHDA, CDR2 SQIVND (reference sequence). V lost 7 bases to trimming and J lost 5 bases, with 17 bases between them. The CDR3 sequence is 14 residues long. CDR3: CASKLTRGMYGYTF. In nucleotides, the CDR3 is TGTGCCAGTAAACTGACGAGGGGGATGTATGGCTACACCTTC. The full variable domain, completed using reference TRBV19 and TRBJ1-2, is DGGITQSPKYLFRKEGQNVTLSCEQNLNHDAMYWYRQDPGQGLRLIYYSQIVNDFQKGDIAEGYSVSREKKESFPLTVTSAQKNPTAFYLCASKLTRGMYGYTFGSGTRLTVV.

This clone was counted once. The CDR3 DNA follows: TGTGCCATCAGTGGTACAGGGGGGAATGAGCAGTTCTTC. Translating it yields CAISGTGGNEQFF. The chain employs TRBV10-3 and TRBJ2-1, with 8 bases matching TRBD1. CDR1 ENHRY and CDR2 SYGVKD come from the germline V gene. CDR3 length: 13 amino acids. Unmatched junction bases numbered 3, after V lost 4 bases and J lost 7 bases.

This rearrangement joins TRBV6-5 to TRBJ2-3; D is unclear. V dropped 2 bases and J dropped 2 bases, with 8 bases sitting between them. This CDR3 has 14 residues. Per the germline V gene, CDR1 is MNHEY and CDR2 is SVGAGI. CDR3 nucleotides: TGTGCCAGCAGTTACGGGGTACTCACAGATACGCAGTATTTT. Protein product: CASSYGVLTDTQYF.